A single sample is the source of the 31 T cell receptor beta chains below, sequenced in a study of blood T cell repertoires in COVID-19. Profiled with immunoSEQ multiplex PCR; TCRdb holds only in-frame clones, not every one. The profile shows over 250,000 clones, 80% to 90% of them singletons. The sequenced sample consisted of peripheral blood. The receptors derive from a woman aged 45-60 years who had recovered from COVID-19.

The chain has TRBV5-4 and TRBJ2-7, with 8 nucleotides matching TRBD1. Germline lookup yields CDR1 SGHNT and CDR2 YYREEE (reference sequence). There are 14 residues in the CDR3. The V gene end was trimmed by 4 bases and the J gene end by 2 bases; junction bases not matched to a gene: 5. Here the CDR3 reads CASSTQGATYEQYF. The CDR3 region has the DNA TGTGCCAGCAGCACCCAGGGGGCAACCTACGAGCAGTACTTC.

The genes are TRBV19 and TRBJ1-1; D not certain. The CDR3 totals 13 residues. V lost 5 bases and J 2 bases, leaving 9 bases between the germline ends. CDR1 LNHDA and CDR2 SQIVND come from the germline V gene (reference sequence). This CDR3 is CASSSHSNTEAFF. CDR3 DNA sequence: TGTGCCAGTAGTTCGCACAGCAACACTGAAGCTTTCTTT.

This clone was observed a single time. The chain joins TRBV3-1 (or the pseudogene TRBV3-2) to TRBJ2-5, with D tentatively TRBD1 (5 bases). The germline V gene encodes CDR1 LGHDT and CDR2 YNNKEL (reference sequence). This CDR3 comprises 14 residues. V lost 6 bases, J lost 4 bases, and 15 bases lay in between. The CDR3 sequence: CASRHSAQGETQYF. CDR3 DNA: TGTGCCAGCAGACATTCGGCCCAGGGAGAGACCCAGTACTTC.

This chain joins TRBV2 and TRBJ2-7; the match to TRBD1 covers 9 bases. Germline trimming cut 2 bases from V and 0 bases from J; bases unmatched to any gene: 2. The V gene's germline CDR1 is SNHLY and CDR2 FYNNEI. The CDR3 sequence is 15 residues long. The CDR3 spells CASSERDRVSYEQYF. The CDR3 coding sequence is TGTGCCAGCAGTGAAAGGGACAGGGTCTCCTACGAGCAGTACTTC.

This clone was detected once. The CDR3 nucleotides are TGCGCCAGCAGCCCGACAGGGGGTCAGGCAAACACCATATATTTT. It yields the protein CASSPTGGQANTIYF. The rearrangement joins TRBV5-1 to TRBJ1-3; TRBD1 matches at 9 bases. This CDR3 is built from 15 residues. Germline assignment: CDR1 SGHRS and CDR2 YFSETQ. The ends lost 4 bases at V and 6 bases at J; junction bases unmatched: 8.

This chain links TRBV9 with TRBJ2-4, with D possibly TRBD1 on 6 matching bases. The CDR3 spans 13 residues. Trimming shortened V by 4 bases and J by 8 bases, and 13 bases separated the two germline ends. CDR1 SGDLS and CDR2 YYNGEE come from the germline V gene. The CDR3 here is CASSLKQGDIQYF. The DNA of the CDR3 is TGTGCCAGCAGCTTAAAACAGGGTGACATTCAGTACTTC.

This clone was seen just once. V gene TRBV6-1 combines with J gene TRBJ1-6; tentatively, D is TRBD1 (6 bases). V lost 0 bases, J lost 11 bases, and 17 bases lay in between. Germline V gene lookup returns CDR1 MNHNS and CDR2 SASEGT. This CDR3 has 16 residues. The DNA for the CDR3 is TGTGCCAGCAGTGAAGCGCTTCTACAGGGAATAACACCCCTCCACTTT. Amino acids: CASSEALLQGITPLHF.

Written as DNA, the CDR3 is TGTGCCTGGAGTGTACGATTCCCCGGGGGAAGCTCCTACAATGAGCAGTTCTTC. This translates into CAWSVRFPGGSSYNEQFF. The rearrangement joins TRBV30 to TRBJ2-1, with a possible D match to TRBD2 (6 bases). V was trimmed by 0 bases and J by 0 bases, leaving 18 bases between them. The CDR3 loop spans 18 amino acids. Germline V lookup: CDR1 GTSNPN, CDR2 SVGIG (reference sequence).

The chain uses TRBV6-5 and TRBJ1-3; 7 bases map to TRBD1. This CDR3 spans 15 amino acids. CDR1 is MNHEY, CDR2 SVGAGI, per germline. V was clipped by 7 bases and J by 0 bases; unmatched bases: 6. CDR3 residues: CASKRTGDSGNTIYF. The CDR3 region has the DNA TGTGCCAGCAAGAGGACAGGCGACTCTGGAAACACCATATATTTT.

This CDR3 reads CASSYRGKGYEQYF. The CDR3 coding sequence is TGTGCCAGCAGTTACAGGGGAAAGGGCTACGAGCAGTACTTC. The V gene is TRBV6-5, the J gene TRBJ2-7; possibly TRBD1 for D (5 bases). The length of the CDR3 is 14 residues. Trimming shortened V by 2 bases and J by 3 bases, and 11 bases separated the two germline ends. Germline assignment: CDR1 MNHEY and CDR2 SVGAGI.

The rearrangement uses TRBV6-5 and TRBJ2-7, with D maybe TRBD2 (5 bases). This CDR3 has 15 residues. Between the trimmed V and J ends, which lost 6 bases and 0 bases, there was a span of 15 bases. Germline lookup yields CDR1 MNHEY and CDR2 SVGAGI. CDR3 coding DNA: TGTGCCAGCAGGAGCTTCCCGGGGAACTCCTACGAGCAGTACTTC. It codes for CASRSFPGNSYEQYF.

This sequence joins TRBV9 and TRBJ2-5; 8 nucleotides align to TRBD2. The CDR3 spans 15 residues. The ends lost 4 bases at V and 2 bases at J; junction bases unmatched: 7. Germline V gene lookup returns CDR1 SGDLS and CDR2 YYNGEE. The DNA for the CDR3 is TGTGCCAGCAGCTTATTTCGGGGGGGACAAGAGACCCAGTACTTC. Its translation: CASSLFRGGQETQYF.

The chain links TRBV19 to TRBJ2-3; TRBD2 agrees at 10 bases. There are 15 residues in the CDR3. Germline CDR1 is LNHDA and CDR2 is SQIVND (reference sequence). Trimming at V came to 2 bases and at J to 6 bases, leaving 5 bases not matched to a gene. The CDR3 nucleotides read TGTGCCAGTAGTATACTAGCGGGAGTTTCGGATACGCAGTATTTT. This encodes CASSILAGVSDTQYF.

This clone was counted between two and nine times. The J gene is TRBJ1-2, the V gene TRBV7-9; 9 nucleotides line up with TRBD1. Germline values: CDR1 SEHNR, CDR2 FQNEAQ (reference sequence). The CDR3 runs to 13 residues. The J segment lost 7 bases and the V segment lost 5 bases, leaving 5 bases of the junction unmatched. CDR3 nucleotides: TGTGCCAGCAGCACGGACAGGGGCGGTGGCTACACCTTC. Translated: CASSTDRGGGYTF. Full variable domain (remainder filled in from reference TRBV7-9 and TRBJ1-2): DTGVSQNPRHKITKRGQNVTFRCDPISEHNRLYWYRQTLGQGPEFLTYFQNEAQLEKSRLLSDRFSAERPKGSFSTLEIQRTEQGDSAMYLCASSTDRGGGYTFGSGTRLTVV.

The rearrangement uses TRBV6-5 and TRBJ2-7, with D unresolved. The CDR3 is 16 amino acids. V was pared by 0 bases and J by 7 bases, with 19 bases between. The V gene's germline CDR1 is MNHEY and CDR2 SVGAGI. The CDR3 region is CASSYSSLRRVGEQYF. CDR3 bases: TGTGCCAGCAGTTACTCCTCTCTGAGACGGGTTGGGGAGCAGTACTTC.

This clone has just one count. The sample has other DNA sequences that encode this CDR3 too. This rearrangement joins TRBV6-6 to TRBJ1-5; no definite D call. CDR3 size: 14 residues. Germline V gene lookup returns CDR1 MNHNY and CDR2 SVGAGI (reference sequence). The V end lost 2 bases, the J end lost 7 bases, and 12 bases lay between the germline ends. The CDR3 bases are TGTGCCAGCAGTTACATGGAGGGTAACCAGCCCCAGCATTTT. Protein product: CASSYMEGNQPQHF.

This clone was detected only once. The gene calls are TRBV5-4 and TRBJ1-6; D is ambiguous. This CDR3 region has 14 residues. The germline V gene encodes CDR1 SGHNT and CDR2 YYREEE (reference sequence). With 0 bases removed from V and 7 bases from J, the gap between germline ends came to 8 bases. The CDR3 reads CASSLVGLNSPLHF. In nucleotides, the CDR3 is TGTGCCAGCAGCTTGGTAGGACTCAATTCACCCCTCCACTTT.

There are a few counts of this clone. Distinct nucleotide sequences in the sample also encode this CDR3. The chain employs TRBV12-3 or TRBV12-4 and TRBJ1-5, with D possibly TRBD1 on 6 matching bases. V lost 3 bases to trimming and J lost 7 bases, with 10 bases between them. The length of the CDR3 is 13 residues. In DNA form, the CDR3 reads TGTGCCAGCAGTTTCGCAGGGGACCAGCCCCAGCATTTT. It specifies CASSFAGDQPQHF.

This clone occurred once. The rearrangement links TRBV29-1 to TRBJ2-3; 13 nucleotides line up with TRBD2. Germline-derived CDR1 and CDR2 are SQVTM and ANQGSEA. The CDR3 consists of 19 residues. The V and J ends lost 4 bases and 0 bases, in that order; junction bases with no gene match: 13. This CDR3 reads CSVVGTSGKIRTSTDTQYF. The CDR3 DNA is TGCAGCGTTGTGGGGACTAGCGGGAAAATAAGGACTAGCACAGATACGCAGTATTTT.

This sequence joins TRBV7-2 and TRBJ1-1; TRBD1 matches 8 bases. Looked up from germline, CDR1 is SGHTA and CDR2 is FQGNSA. This CDR3 region has 15 residues. The junction had 6 bases not matched to a gene; V was cut back by 1 base and J by 5 bases. The CDR3 DNA reads as TGTGCCAGCAGCTTAGATTGGACAGGGAGGACTGAAGCTTTCTTT. It is translated as CASSLDWTGRTEAFF.

The chain recombines TRBV4-2 with TRBJ2-3, with 11 bases that match TRBD2. The germline CDR1 and CDR2 sequences are LGHNA and YNFKEQ. The length of the CDR3 is 16 residues. The J segment lost 6 bases and the V segment lost 4 bases, leaving 9 bases of the junction unmatched. Here the CDR3 reads CASSLQLAGVSDTQYF. The CDR3 coding sequence is TGTGCCAGCAGCCTCCAACTAGCGGGGGTATCGGATACGCAGTATTTT.

This chain links TRBV27 with TRBJ2-6, with D perhaps TRBD1 (6 bases). Trimming stripped 2 bases from V and 0 bases from J, with 11 bases between. Per germline, CDR1 MNHEY and CDR2 SMNVEV (reference sequence). CDR3 size: 17 residues. CDR3 protein: CASSLRQGTSGANVLTF. CDR3 sequence (DNA): TGTGCCAGCAGTTTAAGGCAGGGGACCTCTGGGGCCAACGTCCTGACTTTC.

The chain has TRBV27 and TRBJ1-1; maybe TRBD1 (6 bases). This CDR3 contains 14 residues. Germline lookup yields CDR1 MNHEY and CDR2 SMNVEV (reference sequence). V dropped 6 bases and J dropped 10 bases, with 21 bases sitting between them. The CDR3 DNA sequence: TGTGCCAGCAGCAGCAGTGGGGGCTTTAGGAGAGCTTTCTTT. Its translation is CASSSSGGFRRAFF.

This chain joins TRBV18 and TRBJ1-5; D gene unclear. Trimming took off 3 bases at V and 4 bases at J, with 10 bases between the two ends. Germline V lookup: CDR1 KGHSH, CDR2 LQKENI. This CDR3 is 14 amino acids long. The CDR3 region is CASSPPGTNQPQHF. CDR3 DNA sequence: TGTGCCAGCTCACCCCCAGGAACGAATCAGCCCCAGCATTTT.

The chain employs TRBV5-6 and TRBJ1-1; D perhaps matches TRBD1 (5 bases). The CDR3 extends over 15 amino acids. Germline loops: CDR1 SGHDT, CDR2 YYEEEE. The germline V and J ends were trimmed by 4 bases and 1 base, with 14 bases remaining between them. The CDR3 DNA reads as TGTGCCAGCAGCCGTCCGTCCGACAGGAACACTGAAGCTTTCTTT. Translation: CASSRPSDRNTEAFF.

The genes are TRBV10-1 and TRBJ2-5; weak D call: TRBD1 (7 bases). V was clipped by 6 bases and J by 4 bases, with 21 bases between them. In germline, CDR1 is WNHNN, CDR2 SYGVQD (reference sequence). CDR3 length equals 16 residues. The CDR3 nucleotides are TGCGCCAGCAGGGCCTTTGTGACAGGGACTGTAGAGACCCAGTACTTC. Translation: CASRAFVTGTVETQYF.

CDR3 residues: CASSLATWLAGVGDETQYF. The CDR3 coding sequence is TGTGCCAGCAGCTTAGCGACTTGGCTAGCGGGAGTTGGGGATGAGACCCAGTACTTC. J is TRBJ2-5 and V is TRBV7-8; 10 bases match TRBD2. CDR3 length: 19 residues. Trimming took 0 bases from V and 5 from J; bases not matched to a gene: 15. In germline, CDR1 is SGHVS, CDR2 FQNEAQ.

The chain couples TRBV5-4 to TRBJ2-3; tentatively, D is TRBD2 (6 bases). CDR1 and CDR2 from the germline V gene are SGHNT and YYREEE (reference sequence). V was trimmed by 3 bases and J by 1 base, leaving 12 bases between them. This CDR3 has 15 amino acids. The CDR3 reads CASSSGLSGTDTQYF. In DNA form, the CDR3 reads TGTGCCAGCAGCTCTGGACTAAGTGGCACAGATACGCAGTATTTT.

The CDR3 DNA reads TGTGCCAGTCTACAGGGCGGGGGGTATGGCTACACCTTC. Its protein product is CASLQGGGYGYTF. The chain carries TRBV28 and TRBJ1-2; TRBD1 might be the D (6 bases). CDR1 MDHEN and CDR2 SYDVKM come from the germline V gene. The CDR3 is 13 residues long. V lost 9 bases and J 5 bases, leaving 16 bases between the germline ends.

In nucleotides, the CDR3 is TGTGCCAGCAGTTTCCGGGGTTTAGCCAAAAACATTCAGTACTTC. Protein product: CASSFRGLAKNIQYF. The gene calls are TRBV6-2 or TRBV6-3 and TRBJ2-4; possibly TRBD2 for D (5 bases). Germline V gives CDR1 MNHEY, CDR2 SVGEGT. This CDR3 is built from 15 residues. V lost 4 bases, J lost 0 bases, and 10 bases lay in between.

This clone was recorded a few times. Different DNA sequences within this sample yield the same CDR3. The V gene is TRBV5-6, the J gene TRBJ1-5; 7 bases agree with TRBD1. Germline V gene data show CDR1 as SGHDT and CDR2 as YYEEEE. The CDR3 contains 14 residues. V gave up 3 bases and J gave up 3 bases; unmatched junction bases: 3. The CDR3 DNA sequence: TGTGCCAGCAGCTGGGGACAGACCAATCAGCCCCAGCATTTT. It yields the protein CASSWGQTNQPQHF.